A selection of T cell receptor beta chains follows, all from one sample in a study of blood T cell repertoires in COVID-19. TCRdb keeps only in-frame clones here, not all; method: immunoSEQ multiplex PCR. The sample has roughly 230,000 clones; around 87% are singletons. The sequencing input was peripheral blood. The receptors were sampled from a woman aged 55 to 70 with COVID-19, enrolled during active disease. Both conserved end residues are trimmed from each CDR3.

J gene | V gene | CDR3 protein
TRBJ1-5 | TRBV3-1/TRBV3-2 | ASSQEGGNQPQH
TRBJ2-6 | TRBV5-4 | ASSLPLAGGDSGANVLT
TRBJ1-2 | TRBV6-5 | ASSYSRGTYGYT
TRBJ2-1 | TRBV7-2 | ASSLTRNNEQF
TRBJ1-1 | TRBV6-2/TRBV6-3 | ASSPTLLNTEAF
TRBJ2-5 | TRBV5-5 | ASSAGGGGGETQY
TRBJ2-1 | TRBV3-1/TRBV3-2 | ASSRPGYNEQF
TRBJ1-4 | TRBV18 | ASSPAAHNEKLF
TRBJ1-3 | TRBV5-5 | ASSFDGGLLSGNTIY
TRBJ2-5 | TRBV7-9 | ASSFTREETQY
TRBJ1-5 | TRBV6-2/TRBV6-3 | ASSFQYQPQH
TRBJ1-1 | TRBV15 | ATSREARNTEAF
TRBJ2-3 | TRBV11-3 | ASSSGTSIDTQY
TRBJ1-1 | TRBV6-1 | ASSEYTGADTEAF
TRBJ1-1 | TRBV12-3/TRBV12-4 | ASSSLTEAF
TRBJ1-6 | TRBV5-1 | ASRRDLGQGDSPLH
TRBJ1-6 | TRBV3-1/TRBV3-2 | ASSLDTSGPLH
TRBJ2-7 | TRBV19 | ASSAVQGNYEQY
TRBJ1-2 | TRBV7-2 | ASSPLIGPQRSYT
TRBJ2-3 | TRBV7-2 | ASSREGRGASTDTQY
TRBJ2-5 | TRBV4-2 | ASSQDYGGLAGGLRKTQY
TRBJ2-7 | TRBV7-2 | ASSLSGFVEQY
TRBJ2-1 | TRBV7-2 | ASSLYGGTRDNYEQF
TRBJ2-3 | TRBV30 | AWSGGPPTDTQY
TRBJ2-6 | TRBV18 | ASSPEWSGANVLT
TRBJ2-5 | TRBV7-2 | ASSPGGQDVETQY
TRBJ1-1 | TRBV6-2/TRBV6-3 | ASSYDRRVGAEAF
TRBJ1-2 | TRBV15 | ATSRNTGQVYGYT
TRBJ2-3 | TRBV19 | ASSKGQGIDTQY
TRBJ1-6 | TRBV3-1/TRBV3-2 | ASSQRRTGVNSYNSPLH
TRBJ2-3 | TRBV6-2/TRBV6-3 | ASSLYGTGADTQY
TRBJ2-7 | TRBV29-1 | SGRQADSYEQY
TRBJ1-2 | TRBV21-1 | ASSKEGTGFPRDYGYT
TRBJ2-2 | TRBV27 | ASSLRTGELF
TRBJ1-4 | TRBV6-5 | ASRSTGLNEKLF
TRBJ1-1 | TRBV7-9 | ASSADRSEAF
TRBJ2-3 | TRBV20-1 | SATFTDTQY
TRBJ1-2 | TRBV9 | ASNPAGRRYGYT
TRBJ2-3 | TRBV3-1/TRBV3-2 | ASSQVTGGGTDTQY
TRBJ2-1 | TRBV7-9 | ASSLSRLGTATYNEQF
TRBJ1-1 | TRBV5-1 | ASSSRTGRNTEAF
TRBJ2-7 | TRBV13 | ASSSPRGYEQY
TRBJ1-1 | TRBV3-1/TRBV3-2 | ASSQDMWGGATEAF
TRBJ1-1 | TRBV6-5 | ASSVAGKNTEAF
TRBJ1-1 | TRBV12-3/TRBV12-4 | ASSPRVNTEAF
TRBJ1-2 | TRBV25-1 | ASSEGGNYGYT
TRBJ2-5 | TRBV10-3 | ATRGSQETQY